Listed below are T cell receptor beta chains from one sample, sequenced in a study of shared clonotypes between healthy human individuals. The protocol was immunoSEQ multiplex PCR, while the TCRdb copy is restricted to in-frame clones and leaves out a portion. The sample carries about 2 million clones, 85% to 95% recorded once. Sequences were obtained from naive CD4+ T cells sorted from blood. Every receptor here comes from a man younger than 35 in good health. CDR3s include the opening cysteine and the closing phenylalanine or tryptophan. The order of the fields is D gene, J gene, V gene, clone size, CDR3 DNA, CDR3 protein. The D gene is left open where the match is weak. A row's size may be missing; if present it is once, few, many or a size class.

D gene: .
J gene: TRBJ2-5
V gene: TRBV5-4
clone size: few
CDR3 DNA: TGTGCCAGCAGCTTGGTTCTCAGCCGAGAGACCCAGTACTTC
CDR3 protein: CASSLVLSRETQYF

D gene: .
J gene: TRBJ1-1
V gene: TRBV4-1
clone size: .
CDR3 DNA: TGCGCCAGCAGCCAGACTCCGGGACTCGGGACTGAAGCTTTCTTT
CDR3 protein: CASSQTPGLGTEAFF

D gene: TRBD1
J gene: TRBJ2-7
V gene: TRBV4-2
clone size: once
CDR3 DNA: TGTGCCAGCAGCCAGAGCGACAGGGCCGGGACCTACGAGCAGTACTTC
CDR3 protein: CASSQSDRAGTYEQYF

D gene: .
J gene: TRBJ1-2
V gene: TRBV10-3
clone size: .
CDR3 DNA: TGTGCCATCAGTGAGTCAGAGGGGCCGTGGTCTTATGGCTACACCTTC
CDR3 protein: CAISESEGPWSYGYTF

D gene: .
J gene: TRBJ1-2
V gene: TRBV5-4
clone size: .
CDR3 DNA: TGTGCCAGCACCCCCTTTACCACCAACTATGGCTACACCTTC
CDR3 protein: CASTPFTTNYGYTF

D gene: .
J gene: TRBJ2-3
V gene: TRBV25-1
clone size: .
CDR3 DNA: TGTGCCAGCAGTGAATCTGGGGGCACAGATACGCAGTATTTT
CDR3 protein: CASSESGGTDTQYF

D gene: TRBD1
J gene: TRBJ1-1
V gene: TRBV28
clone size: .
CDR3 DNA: TGTGCCAGCAGCACGGACAGGGGGGGACACACTGAAGCTTTCTTT
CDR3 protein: CASSTDRGGHTEAFF

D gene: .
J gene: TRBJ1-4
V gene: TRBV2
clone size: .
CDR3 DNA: TGTGCCAGCATAAGGGGGGGCGCCGAAAAACTGTTTTTT
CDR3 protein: CASIRGGAEKLFF

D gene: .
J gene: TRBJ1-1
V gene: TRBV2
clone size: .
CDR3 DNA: TGTGCCAGCAGTGAACAGGGGAGCACTGAAGCTTTCTTT
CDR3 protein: CASSEQGSTEAFF

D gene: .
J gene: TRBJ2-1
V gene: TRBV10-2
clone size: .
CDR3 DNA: TGCGCCAGCAGAGCAGGCGTGGGGCCCAGCTCCTACAATGAGCAGTTCTTC
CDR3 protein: CASRAGVGPSSYNEQFF